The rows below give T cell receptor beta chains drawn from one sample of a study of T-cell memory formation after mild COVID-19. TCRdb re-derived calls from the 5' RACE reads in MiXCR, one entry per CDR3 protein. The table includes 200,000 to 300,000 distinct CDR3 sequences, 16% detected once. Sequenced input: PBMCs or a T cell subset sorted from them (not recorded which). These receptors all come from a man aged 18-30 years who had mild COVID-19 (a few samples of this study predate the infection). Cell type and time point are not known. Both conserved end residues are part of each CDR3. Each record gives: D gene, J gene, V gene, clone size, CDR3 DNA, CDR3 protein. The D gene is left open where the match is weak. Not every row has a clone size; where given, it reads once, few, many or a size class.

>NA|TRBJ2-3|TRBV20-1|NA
TGCAGTGCTAGCGGGGGCCCCAAGGATACGCAGTATTTT
CSASGGPKDTQYF
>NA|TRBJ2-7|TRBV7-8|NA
TGTGCCAGCAGCTCGGGGTGGGGGGACGAGCAGTACTTC
CASSSGWGDEQYF
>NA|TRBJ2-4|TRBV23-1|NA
TGCGCCAGCGGATCTTATAGGACGGGGAAACTAGCCAAAAACATTCAGTACTTC
CASGSYRTGKLAKNIQYF
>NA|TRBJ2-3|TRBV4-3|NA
TGCGCCAGCAGCGCCCACCCTAGGCCTCCAGATACGCAGTATTTT
CASSAHPRPPDTQYF
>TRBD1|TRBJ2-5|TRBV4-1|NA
TGCGCCAGCAGCCCGGGGACAGGGGAAAAGGAGACCCAGTACTTC
CASSPGTGEKETQYF
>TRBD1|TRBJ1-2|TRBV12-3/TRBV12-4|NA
TGTGCCAGCAGCCAAGGGACAGGCTGGGGCTACACCTTC
CASSQGTGWGYTF
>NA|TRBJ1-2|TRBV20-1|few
TGCAGTGCTAGTAATGAGGCAGGAGCTAACTATGGCTACACCTTC
CSASNEAGANYGYTF
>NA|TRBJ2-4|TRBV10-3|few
TGTGCCATCAGGGACGACGAGTTAGCCAAAAACATTCAGTACTTC
CAIRDDELAKNIQYF
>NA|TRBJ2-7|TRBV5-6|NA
TGTGCCAGCAGCCACCCAGCTGACAGCCTTAACGAGCAGTACTTC
CASSHPADSLNEQYF
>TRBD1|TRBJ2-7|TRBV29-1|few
TGCAGCGTACACGGGACAGGGGGCAGCGACGAGCAGTACTTC
CSVHGTGGSDEQYF
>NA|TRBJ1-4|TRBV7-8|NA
TGTGCCAGCAGCAACCAGGGCGGAGGAGGTGAAAAACTGTTTTTT
CASSNQGGGGEKLFF
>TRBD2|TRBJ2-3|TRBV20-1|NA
TGCAGTGCGGCCGGCAGCGGGGAGATAGATACGCAGTATTTT
CSAAGSGEIDTQYF
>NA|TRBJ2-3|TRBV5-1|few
TGCGCCAGCAATCGGGGGGCGGGAGATACGCAGTATTTT
CASNRGAGDTQYF
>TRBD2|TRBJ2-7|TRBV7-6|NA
TGTGCCAGCAGCTTAGGTTCGGGGGGGCCCGAGCAGTACTTC
CASSLGSGGPEQYF
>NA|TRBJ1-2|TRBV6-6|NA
TGTGCCAGCAGCTTCCAGGAGCGAGGCTACACCTTC
CASSFQERGYTF
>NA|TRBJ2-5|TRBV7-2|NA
TGTGCCAGCAGACACGCGGTTGGCCAAGAGACCCAGTACTTC
CASRHAVGQETQYF
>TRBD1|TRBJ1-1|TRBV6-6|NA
TGTGCCAGCAGTTACCCCGGGACAGGTCACACTGAAGCTTTCTTT
CASSYPGTGHTEAFF
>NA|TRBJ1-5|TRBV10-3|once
TGTGCCATCAGCTCTTCAAACAGTGATCAGCCCCAGCATTTT
CAISSSNSDQPQHF
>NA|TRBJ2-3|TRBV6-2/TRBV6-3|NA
TGTGCCAGCAGTGGTGACTACGATACGCAGTATTTT
CASSGDYDTQYF
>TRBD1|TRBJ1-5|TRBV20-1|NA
TGCAGTGCGCAGGACAGGGATAGCCAGCCCCAGCATTTT
CSAQDRDSQPQHF
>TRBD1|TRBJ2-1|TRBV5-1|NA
TGCGCCAGCAGCTTGGCCGACAGGGGGCTCGATGAGCAGTTCTTC
CASSLADRGLDEQFF
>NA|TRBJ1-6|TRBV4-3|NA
TGCGCCAGCAGCCAAGTGGCAGGACATGCCTCACCCCTCCACTTT
CASSQVAGHASPLHF
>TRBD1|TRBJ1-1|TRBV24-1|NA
TGTGCCACCAGTGATTTGCGATCAGGGGGGGGAACTGAAGCTTTCTTT
CATSDLRSGGGTEAFF
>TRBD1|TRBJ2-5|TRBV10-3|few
TGTGCCAGCCAGACAGGGGGCATACCGGAGACCCAGTACTTC
CASQTGGIPETQYF
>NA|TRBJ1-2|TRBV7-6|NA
TGTGCCAGCAGCCCGGAACCTAACTATGGCTACACCTTC
CASSPEPNYGYTF
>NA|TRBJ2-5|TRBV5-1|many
TGCGCCAGCAGCCCGGGACAAGAGACCCAGTACTTC
CASSPGQETQYF
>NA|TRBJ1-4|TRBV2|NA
TGTGCCAGCAGTAACCAGGGAGCAACTAATGAAAAACTGTTTTTT
CASSNQGATNEKLFF
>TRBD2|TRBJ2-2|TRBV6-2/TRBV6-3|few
TGTGCCAGCAGTTATCCGCGGGGGAGGGCCGGGGAGCTGTTTTTT
CASSYPRGRAGELFF
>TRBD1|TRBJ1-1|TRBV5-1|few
TGCGCCAGCAGCTGGGACAGGTTTACTGAAGCTTTCTTT
CASSWDRFTEAFF
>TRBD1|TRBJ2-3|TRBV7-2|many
TGTGCCAGCAGGTTGACAGGGGGCGAACCGACCCGCACAGATACGCAGTATTTT
CASRLTGGEPTRTDTQYF
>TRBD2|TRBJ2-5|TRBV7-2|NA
TGTGCCAGCAGCCCTGGGACTATTTTCGAGACCCAGTACTTC
CASSPGTIFETQYF
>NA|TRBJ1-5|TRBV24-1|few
TGTGCCACCAGTGATGTGGGTGCTAGCAATCAGCCCCAGCATTTT
CATSDVGASNQPQHF
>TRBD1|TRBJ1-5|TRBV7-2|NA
TGTGCCAGCAGCTCCAACAGGGGAGAGCAGCCCCAGCATTTT
CASSSNRGEQPQHF
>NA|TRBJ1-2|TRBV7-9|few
TGTGCCAGCAGCTTAATGACCACCGGGGGATATTATGGCTACACCTTC
CASSLMTTGGYYGYTF
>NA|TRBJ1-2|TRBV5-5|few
TGTGCCAGCAGCTTGTCTCGGGACTATGGCTACACCTTC
CASSLSRDYGYTF
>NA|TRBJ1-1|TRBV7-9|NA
TGTGCCAGCAGCCGTGCCGGGTCAGAAGCTTTCTTT
CASSRAGSEAFF
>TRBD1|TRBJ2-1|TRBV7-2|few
TGTGCCAGCAGGCCGCGGGACAGGACCAACAATGAGCAGTTCTTC
CASRPRDRTNNEQFF
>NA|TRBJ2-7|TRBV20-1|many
TGCAGTGCCTATCTCCAGGGGAGCTCCTACGAGCAGTACTTC
CSAYLQGSSYEQYF
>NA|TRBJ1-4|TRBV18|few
TGTGCCAGCTCACCGATAGACAGATTATTTGCAACTAATGAAAAACTGTTTTTT
CASSPIDRLFATNEKLFF
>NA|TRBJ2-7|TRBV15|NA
TGTGCCACCAGCAGGGAGACAGGGAGGAACTACGAGCAGTACTTC
CATSRETGRNYEQYF
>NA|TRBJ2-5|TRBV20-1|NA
TGCAGTGCTAGACCTAGCCAAGAGACCCAGTACTTC
CSARPSQETQYF
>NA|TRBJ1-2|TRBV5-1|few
TGCGCCAGCAGCTTGCTTTCAGGGAACTATGGCTACACCTTC
CASSLLSGNYGYTF
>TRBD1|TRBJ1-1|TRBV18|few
TGTGCCAGCTCAAGCGCAATGGACAGGGAAGCTTTCTTT
CASSSAMDREAFF
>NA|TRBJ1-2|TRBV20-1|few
TGCAGTGCTAGACTTAAATATGGCTACACCTTC
CSARLKYGYTF
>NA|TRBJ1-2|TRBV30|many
TGTGCCTGGAGTAGAGACAGGCCCTATGGCTACACCTTC
CAWSRDRPYGYTF
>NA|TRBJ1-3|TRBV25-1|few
TGTGCCAGCAGTACGGGCTTGGGTGGAAACACCATATATTTT
CASSTGLGGNTIYF
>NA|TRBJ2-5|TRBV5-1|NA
TGCGCCAGCAGCTTGGACACCTCCCCGGGAACCCAGTACTTC
CASSLDTSPGTQYF